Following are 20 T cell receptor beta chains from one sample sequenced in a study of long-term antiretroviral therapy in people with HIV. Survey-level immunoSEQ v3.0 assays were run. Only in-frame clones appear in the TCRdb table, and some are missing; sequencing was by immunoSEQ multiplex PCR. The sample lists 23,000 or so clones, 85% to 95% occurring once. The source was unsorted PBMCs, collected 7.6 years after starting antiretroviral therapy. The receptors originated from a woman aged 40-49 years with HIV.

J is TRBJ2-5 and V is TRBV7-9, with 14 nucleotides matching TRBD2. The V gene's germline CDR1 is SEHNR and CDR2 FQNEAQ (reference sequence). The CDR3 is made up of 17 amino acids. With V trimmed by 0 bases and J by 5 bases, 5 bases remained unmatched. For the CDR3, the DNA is TGTGCCAGCAGCTTAGCGTCGACTAGCGGGGGGGAGGAGACCCAGTACTTC. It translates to CASSLASTSGGEETQYF.

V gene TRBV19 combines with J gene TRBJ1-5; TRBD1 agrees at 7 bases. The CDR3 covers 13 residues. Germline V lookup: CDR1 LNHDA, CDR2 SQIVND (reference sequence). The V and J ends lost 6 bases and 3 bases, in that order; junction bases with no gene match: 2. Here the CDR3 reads CASRQGDNQPQHF. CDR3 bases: TGTGCCAGTAGGCAGGGGGACAATCAGCCCCAGCATTTT.

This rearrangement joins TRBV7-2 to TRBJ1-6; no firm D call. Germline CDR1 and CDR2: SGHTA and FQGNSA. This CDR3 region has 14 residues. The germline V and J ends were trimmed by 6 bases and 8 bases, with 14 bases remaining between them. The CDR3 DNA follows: TGTGCCAGCAGTACCGGGATGCCGGATTCACCCCTCCACTTT. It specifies CASSTGMPDSPLHF.

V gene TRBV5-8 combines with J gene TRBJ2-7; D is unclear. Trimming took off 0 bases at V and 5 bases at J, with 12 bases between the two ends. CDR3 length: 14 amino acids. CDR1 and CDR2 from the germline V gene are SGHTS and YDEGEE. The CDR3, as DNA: TGTGCCAGCAGCTTGGACAGTTCTTTAGACGAGCAGTACTTC. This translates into CASSLDSSLDEQYF.

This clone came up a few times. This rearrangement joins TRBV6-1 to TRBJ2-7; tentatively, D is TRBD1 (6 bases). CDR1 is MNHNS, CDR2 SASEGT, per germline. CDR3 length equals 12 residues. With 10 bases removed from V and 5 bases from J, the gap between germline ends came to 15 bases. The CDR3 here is CATEGVTDEQYF. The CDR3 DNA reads TGTGCCACTGAGGGGGTTACGGACGAGCAGTACTTC.

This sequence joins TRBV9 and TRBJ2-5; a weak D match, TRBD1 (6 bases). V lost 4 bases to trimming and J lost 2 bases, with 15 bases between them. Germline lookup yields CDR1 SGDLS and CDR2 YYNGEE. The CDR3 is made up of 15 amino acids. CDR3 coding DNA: TGTGCCAGCAGCTTTGGGCAGGGGAATCAAGAGACCCAGTACTTC. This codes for CASSFGQGNQETQYF.

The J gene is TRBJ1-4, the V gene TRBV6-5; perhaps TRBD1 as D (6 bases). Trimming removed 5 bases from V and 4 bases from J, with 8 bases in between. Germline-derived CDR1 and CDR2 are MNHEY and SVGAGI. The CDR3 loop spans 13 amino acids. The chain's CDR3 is CASSGQINEKLFF. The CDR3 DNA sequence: TGTGCCAGCAGTGGACAGATTAATGAAAAACTGTTTTTT.

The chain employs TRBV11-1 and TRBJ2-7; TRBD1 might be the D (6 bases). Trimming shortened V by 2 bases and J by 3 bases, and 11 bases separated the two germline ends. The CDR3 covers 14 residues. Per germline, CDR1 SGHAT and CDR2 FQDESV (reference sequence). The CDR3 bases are TGTGCCAGCAGCTTATGGGGGCTGGACTACGAGCAGTACTTC. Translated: CASSLWGLDYEQYF.

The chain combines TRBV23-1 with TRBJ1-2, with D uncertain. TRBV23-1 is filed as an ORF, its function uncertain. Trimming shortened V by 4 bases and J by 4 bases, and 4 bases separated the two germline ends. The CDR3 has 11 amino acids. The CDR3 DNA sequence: TGCGCCAGCAGTCGTCCCTATGGCTACACCTTC. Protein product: CASSRPYGYTF.

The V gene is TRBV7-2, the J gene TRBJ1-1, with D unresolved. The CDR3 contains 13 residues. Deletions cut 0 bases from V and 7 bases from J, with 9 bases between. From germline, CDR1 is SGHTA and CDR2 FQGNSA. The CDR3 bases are TGTGCCAGCAGCTTAGCTTATCAATATGAAGCTTTCTTT. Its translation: CASSLAYQYEAFF.

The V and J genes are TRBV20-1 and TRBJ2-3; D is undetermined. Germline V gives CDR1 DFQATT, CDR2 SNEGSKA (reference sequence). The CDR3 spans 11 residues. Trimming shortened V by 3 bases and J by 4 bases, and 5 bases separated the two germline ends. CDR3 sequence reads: CSARLSDTQYF. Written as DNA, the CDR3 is TGCAGTGCTAGGCTTTCAGATACGCAGTATTTT.

The CDR3 DNA reads as TGTGCCAGCAGCCCACTACCAAGGGGGGCTTTTGGTTTGAACACTGAAGCTTTCTTT. Translated: CASSPLPRGAFGLNTEAFF. The genes are TRBV5-8 and TRBJ1-1; D might be TRBD1 (6 bases). V lost 4 bases and J 0 bases, leaving 25 bases between the germline ends. The CDR3 covers 19 residues. Per the germline V gene, CDR1 is SGHTS and CDR2 is YDEGEE.

The CDR3 region has the DNA TGTGCCAGCAGTAGAAGCTCCTACGAGCAGTACTTC. It translates to CASSRSSYEQYF. The chain links TRBV7-8 to TRBJ2-7; D is undetermined. The CDR3 contains 12 residues. Germline values: CDR1 SGHVS, CDR2 FQNEAQ. Trimming took 6 bases from V and 0 from J, leaving 6 bases between them.

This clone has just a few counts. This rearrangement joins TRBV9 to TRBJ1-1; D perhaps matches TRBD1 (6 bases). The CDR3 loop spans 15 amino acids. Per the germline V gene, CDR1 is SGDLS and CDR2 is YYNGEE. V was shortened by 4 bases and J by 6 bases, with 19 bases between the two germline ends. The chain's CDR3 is CASSSHGGGLAEAFF. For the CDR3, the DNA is TGTGCCAGCAGCTCGCACGGCGGGGGCTTGGCTGAAGCTTTCTTT.

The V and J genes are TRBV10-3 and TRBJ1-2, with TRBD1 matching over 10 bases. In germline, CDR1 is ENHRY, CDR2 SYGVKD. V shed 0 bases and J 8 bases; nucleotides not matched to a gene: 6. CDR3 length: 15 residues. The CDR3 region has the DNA TGTGCCATCAGTGAGTCGGACAGGGGGTCCCGGGGCTACACCTTC. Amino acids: CAISESDRGSRGYTF.

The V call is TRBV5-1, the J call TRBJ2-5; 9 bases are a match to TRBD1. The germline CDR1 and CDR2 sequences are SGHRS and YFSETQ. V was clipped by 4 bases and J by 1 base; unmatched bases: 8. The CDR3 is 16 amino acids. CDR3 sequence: CASSNTGGLPQETQYF. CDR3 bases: TGCGCCAGCAGCAACACAGGGGGCTTGCCCCAAGAGACCCAGTACTTC.

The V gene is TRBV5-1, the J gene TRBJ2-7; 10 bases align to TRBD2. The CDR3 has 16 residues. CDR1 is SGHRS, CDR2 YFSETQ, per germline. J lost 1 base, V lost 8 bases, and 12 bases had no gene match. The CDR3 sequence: CASREHLAGVSYEQYF. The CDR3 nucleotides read TGCGCCAGTAGGGAGCATCTAGCGGGGGTATCCTACGAGCAGTACTTC.

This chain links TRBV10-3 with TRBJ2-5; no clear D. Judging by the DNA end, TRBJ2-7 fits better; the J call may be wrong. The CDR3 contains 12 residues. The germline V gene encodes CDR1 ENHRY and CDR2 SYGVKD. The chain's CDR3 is CAISEVAYEQYF. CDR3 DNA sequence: TGTGCCATCAGTGAGGTAGCATACGAGCAGTACTTC.

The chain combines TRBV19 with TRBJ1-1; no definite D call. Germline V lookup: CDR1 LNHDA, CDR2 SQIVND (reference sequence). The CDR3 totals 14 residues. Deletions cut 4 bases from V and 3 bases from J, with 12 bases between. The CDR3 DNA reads TGTGCCAGTAGTACACAGAGCCTTGACACTGAAGCTTTCTTT. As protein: CASSTQSLDTEAFF.

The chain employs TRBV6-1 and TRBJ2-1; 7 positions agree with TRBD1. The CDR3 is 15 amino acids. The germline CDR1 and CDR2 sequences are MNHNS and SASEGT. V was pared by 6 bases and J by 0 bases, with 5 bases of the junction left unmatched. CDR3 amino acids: CASSSTGDSYNEQFF. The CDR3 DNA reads TGTGCCAGCAGCTCCACAGGGGACTCCTACAATGAGCAGTTCTTC.